The clone carrying this TCR beta chain was seen a handful of times. The antigen is undetermined. These data belong to a study of T cells after yellow fever vaccination. General study results and limits: Weaker overall was a secondary response that nonetheless peaked faster, on day 5 versus 15.

TCRdb reprocessed the 5' RACE reads with MiXCR, giving one entry per CDR3 protein. The sample consists of tens of thousands of distinct CDR3 sequences, approximately 5.9% of them appearing once. The germline V gene has CDR1 MDHEN and CDR2 SYDVKM. Trimming took 1 base from V and 1 from J; bases not matched to a gene: 6. This CDR3 contains 16 residues. The V gene is TRBV28, the J gene TRBJ1-2; 7 nucleotides match TRBD1. Sequencing used CD4+ T cells sorted from PBMCs, obtained roughly 14 days after the first yellow fever vaccination. This sequence was found in a man aged 18 to 29 who received the YFV17D yellow fever vaccine. The CDR3 is CASSLSGGVGNYGYTF. The CDR3 DNA reads as TGTGCCAGCAGTTTATCAGGGGGAGTGGGTAACTATGGCTACACCTTC.